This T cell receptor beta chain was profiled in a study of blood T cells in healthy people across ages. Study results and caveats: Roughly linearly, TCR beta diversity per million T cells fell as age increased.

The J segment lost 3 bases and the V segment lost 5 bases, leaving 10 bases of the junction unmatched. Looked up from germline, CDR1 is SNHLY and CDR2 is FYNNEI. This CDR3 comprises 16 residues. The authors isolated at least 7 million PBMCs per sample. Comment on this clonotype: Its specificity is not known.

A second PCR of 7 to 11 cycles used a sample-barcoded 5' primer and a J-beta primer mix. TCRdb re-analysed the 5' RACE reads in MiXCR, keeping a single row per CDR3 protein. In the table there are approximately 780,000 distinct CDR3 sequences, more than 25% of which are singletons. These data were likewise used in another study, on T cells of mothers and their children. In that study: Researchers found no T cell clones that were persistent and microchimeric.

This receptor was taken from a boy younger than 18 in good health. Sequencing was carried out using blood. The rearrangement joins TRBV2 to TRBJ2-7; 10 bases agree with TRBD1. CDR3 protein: CASSSWDRGSHYEQYF. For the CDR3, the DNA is TGTGCCAGCAGTAGCTGGGACAGGGGTAGTCACTACGAGCAGTACTTC.